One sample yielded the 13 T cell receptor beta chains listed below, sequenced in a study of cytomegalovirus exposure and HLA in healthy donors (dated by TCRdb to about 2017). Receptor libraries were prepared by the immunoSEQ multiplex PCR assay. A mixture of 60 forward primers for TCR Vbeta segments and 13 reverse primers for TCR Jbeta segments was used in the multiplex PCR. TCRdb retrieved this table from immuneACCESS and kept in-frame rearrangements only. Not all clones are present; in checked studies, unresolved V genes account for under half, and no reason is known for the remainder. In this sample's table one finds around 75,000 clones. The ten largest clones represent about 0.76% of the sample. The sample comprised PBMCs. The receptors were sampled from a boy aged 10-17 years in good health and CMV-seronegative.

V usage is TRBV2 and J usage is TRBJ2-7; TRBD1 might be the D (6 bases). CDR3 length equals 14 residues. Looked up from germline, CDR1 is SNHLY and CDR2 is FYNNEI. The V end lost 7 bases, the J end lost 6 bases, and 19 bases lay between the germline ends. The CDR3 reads CASNPYFTGTEQYF. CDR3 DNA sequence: TGTGCCAGCAACCCTTACTTCACAGGGACCGAGCAGTACTTC.

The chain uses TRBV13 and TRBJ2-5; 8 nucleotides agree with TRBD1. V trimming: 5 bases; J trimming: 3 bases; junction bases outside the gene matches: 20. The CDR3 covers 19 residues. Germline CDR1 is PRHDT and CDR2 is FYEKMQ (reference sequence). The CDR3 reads CASSQLTPYAGGEEETQYF. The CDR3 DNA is TGTGCCAGCAGCCAACTCACCCCTTATGCAGGGGGCGAGGAAGAGACCCAGTACTTC.

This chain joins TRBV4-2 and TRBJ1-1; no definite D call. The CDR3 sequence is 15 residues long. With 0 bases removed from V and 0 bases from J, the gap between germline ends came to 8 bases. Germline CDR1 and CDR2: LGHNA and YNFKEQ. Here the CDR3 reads CASSQEEGLNTEAFF. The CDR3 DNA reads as TGTGCCAGCAGCCAAGAGGAGGGCCTGAACACTGAAGCTTTCTTT.

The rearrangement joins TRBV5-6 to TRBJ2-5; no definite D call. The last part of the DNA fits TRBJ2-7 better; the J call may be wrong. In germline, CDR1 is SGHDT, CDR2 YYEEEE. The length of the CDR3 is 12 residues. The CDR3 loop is CASSLLRYEQYF. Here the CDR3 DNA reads TGTGCCAGCAGCTTGCTTCGCTACGAGCAGTACTTC.

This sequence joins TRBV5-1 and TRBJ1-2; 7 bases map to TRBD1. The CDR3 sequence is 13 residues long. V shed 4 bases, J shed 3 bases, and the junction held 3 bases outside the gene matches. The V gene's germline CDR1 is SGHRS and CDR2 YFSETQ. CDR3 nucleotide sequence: TGCGCCAGCAGCCCTACAGGGGACTATGGCTACACCTTC. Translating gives CASSPTGDYGYTF.

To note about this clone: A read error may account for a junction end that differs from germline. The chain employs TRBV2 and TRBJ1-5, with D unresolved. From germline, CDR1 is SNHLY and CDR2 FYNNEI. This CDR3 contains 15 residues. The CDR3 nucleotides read TGTGCCAGCAGGACCGGGGAAGCCGGCAATCAACCCCAGCATTTT. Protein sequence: CASRTGEAGNQPQHF. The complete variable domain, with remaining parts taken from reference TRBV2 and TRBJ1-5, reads EPEVTQTPSHQVTQMGQEVILRCVPISNHLYFYWYRQILGQKVEFLVSFYNNEISEKSEIFDDQFSVERPDGSNFTLKIRSTKLEDSAMYFCASRTGEAGNQPQHFGDGTRLSIL.

This chain's CDR3 is CASSLGQGIYEQYF. Here the CDR3 DNA reads TGTGCCAGCAGCTTGGGACAGGGGATCTACGAGCAGTACTTC. The chain recombines TRBV7-6 with TRBJ2-7; TRBD1 agrees at 10 bases. V was clipped by 3 bases and J by 3 bases; unmatched bases: 2. This CDR3 has 14 amino acids. Per the germline V gene, CDR1 is SGHVS and CDR2 is FNYEAQ.

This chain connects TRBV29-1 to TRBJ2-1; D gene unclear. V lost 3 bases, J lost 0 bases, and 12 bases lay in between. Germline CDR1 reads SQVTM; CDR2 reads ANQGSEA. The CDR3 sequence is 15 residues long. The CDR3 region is CSVERPLGSYNEQFF. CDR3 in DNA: TGCAGCGTTGAGAGGCCTCTAGGCTCCTACAATGAGCAGTTCTTC.

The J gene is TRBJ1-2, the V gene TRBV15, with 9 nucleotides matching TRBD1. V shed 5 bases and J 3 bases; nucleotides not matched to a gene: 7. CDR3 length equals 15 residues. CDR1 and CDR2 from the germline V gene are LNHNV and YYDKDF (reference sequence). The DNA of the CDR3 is TGTGCCACCAGCTCCGGGACAGGGTTCTACTATGGCTACACCTTC. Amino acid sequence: CATSSGTGFYYGYTF.

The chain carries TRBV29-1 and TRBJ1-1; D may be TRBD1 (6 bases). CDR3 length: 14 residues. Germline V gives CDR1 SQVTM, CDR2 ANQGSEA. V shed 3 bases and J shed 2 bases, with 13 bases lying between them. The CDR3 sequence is CSVEGAGGNTEAFF. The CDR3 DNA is TGCAGCGTTGAGGGGGCGGGGGGCAACACTGAAGCTTTCTTT.

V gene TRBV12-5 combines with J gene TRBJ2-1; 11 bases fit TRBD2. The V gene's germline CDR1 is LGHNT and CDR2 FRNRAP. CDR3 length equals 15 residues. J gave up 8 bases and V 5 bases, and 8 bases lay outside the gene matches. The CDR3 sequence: CASGPLAGGRYEQFF. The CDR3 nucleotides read TGTGCTAGTGGTCCGTTAGCGGGGGGGCGGTATGAGCAGTTCTTC.

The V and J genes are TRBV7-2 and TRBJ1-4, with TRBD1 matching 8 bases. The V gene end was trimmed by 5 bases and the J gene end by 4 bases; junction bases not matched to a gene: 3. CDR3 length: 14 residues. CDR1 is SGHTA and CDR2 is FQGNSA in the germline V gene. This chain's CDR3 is CASSRTGINEKLFF. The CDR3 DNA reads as TGTGCCAGCAGCCGGACAGGGATTAATGAAAAACTGTTTTTT.

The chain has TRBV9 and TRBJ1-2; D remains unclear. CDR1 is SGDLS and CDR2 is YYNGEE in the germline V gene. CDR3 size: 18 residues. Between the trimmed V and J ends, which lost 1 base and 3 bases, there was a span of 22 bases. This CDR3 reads CASSVTGAVEAGDYGYTF. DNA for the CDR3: TGTGCCAGCAGCGTAACGGGAGCGGTGGAGGCGGGCGACTATGGCTACACCTTC.